Sequencing of this T cell receptor (beta chain) was carried out in a study of T cell responses to AZD1222 COVID-19 vaccine (dated by TCRdb to the early 2020s). With respect to the entire study: AZD1222 recipients whose second dose came at about 4 weeks and those whose second dose came at about 12 weeks were combined into one group, since spike-specific TCR depth and breadth did not differ between the two schedules. TCR sequencing was performed for some 250 trial participants, of whom around 200 were given two doses of AZD1222 and 26 were given two doses of MenACWY control vaccine. Trial participants were enrolled by age into 18-55, 56-69 and 70-plus year subgroups, with around 150, 28 and 57 TCR-sequenced participants respectively. The full study reports these points: The 56-69-year group was small, and its depth increase did not reach significance, likely because of low power. The vaccine-associated CD4 TCRs covered the entire spike protein, and the dominant responses fell in regions 160-218 and 743-854. Conclusions about previously exposed vaccinees were limited because only six or seven AZD1222 recipients were SARS-CoV-2 seropositive at baseline. Participants were mostly white British, with more females than males. The authors suggested clonal diversity may have been underestimated. No day 14 peak-response samples were available, so repertoires were characterized only after the peak T cell response. After two AZD1222 doses, spike-specific TCR breadth and depth were significantly higher than at day 0 and than in MenACWY recipients. Epitopes outside the regions mutated in the B.1.351 and B.1.1.7 variants were reportedly recognized by nearly half of the unique spike-specific TCRs.

The CDR3 has 17 amino acids, counting the end cysteine and phenylalanine. Of the read, only the CDR3 DNA is kept; its 51 bases are in frame from base 1. Turning to this clone: Its recognized antigen is unknown. Base qualities were left out, and no much larger clone turns up one base away.

The meaning of the sample's time point label: baseline before first vaccination. Vaccinee samples came from UK trials COV001 and COV002, including a single-blind randomized controlled phase 2/3 trial of AZD1222 (ChAdOx1 nCoV-19) in healthy adults. For TCRbeta chain sequencing, PBMC samples from trial participants were taken at day 0 and at day 28 after the second dose. The CDR3 regions of human TCRbeta chains were analyzed by immunosequencing. The authors' analysis ran thus. TCRs in the repertoires were matched against a reference library of SARS-CoV-2-specific TCRs that had been generated with the MIRA antigen-specificity platform. Breadth meant the fraction of unique TCRs that were SARS-CoV-2-associated, whereas depth meant the fraction of total T cells that were SARS-CoV-2-associated. Each spike-specific TCR was assigned to its reactive spike region and to a CD4 or CD8 class using the MIRA data. Log10-transformed breadth and depth values were compared by one-way ANOVA with Sidak's multiple comparisons tests. Not all clones reach the TCRdb copy of this immuneACCESS table, which keeps in-frame sequences only. Checked studies attribute under half of the gap to unresolved V genes and leave the rest unexplained. The V and J calls and the clone size are those of that table, but D and trimming were determined from the DNA. In all, the sample holds around 80,000 clones, and roughly 90% of those were seen once. The ten largest clones take up 5.2% of the sample.

The material sequenced was peripheral blood, taken on day 0 of AZD1222 vaccination. The V and J genes are TRBV1 and TRBJ2-3; TRBD2 reflects the table's D call only, with no check against the DNA. TRBV1 is classified as a pseudogene. This clonotype was sampled from an adult in good health. The nucleotides read TGCACCAGCAACCCTTCTCCACTAGCGGGGGCCACAGATACGCAGTATTTT. Translated, this is CTSNPSPLAGATDTQYF.